The 32 T cell receptor delta chains reported below all come from one sample, sequenced in a study of Vδ1+ human thymocytes. The study's findings and limits: Highly polyclonal TRG and TRD repertoires with Gaussian CDR3 length distributions appeared in thymus.

These receptors' antigens are unknown. The template was reverse-transcribed extracted RNA. The CDR3 regions were amplified by multiplex PCR from V-gene primers to a constant-region primer. TCRdb re-called clones from the multiplex PCR reads via CATT. The profile shows about 75,000 delta-chain clones, roughly a third of them singletons. Sequencing input: Vdelta1+ gamma-delta thymocytes from the thymus. Subset given: FACS-sorted CD3+ TCRalphabeta- TCRVdelta1+ TCRVdelta2- thymocytes. These receptors all stem from a boy in the first two years of life who had congenital heart surgery.

A few counts support this clone. The chain couples TRDV1 to TRDJ1; 13 bases are a match to TRDD3. The CDR3 sequence is 21 residues long. V dropped 9 bases and J dropped 4; count of bases not matched to a gene: 26. Germline CDR1 reads TSWWSYY; CDR2 reads QGS. The CDR3 DNA follows: TGTGCTCTCCTGAATTCCCTCGATTCACTCGACTGGGGGATACGGATCGATAAACTCATCTTT. This translates into CALLNSLDSLDWGIRIDKLIF.

This clone was found a few times. V usage is TRDV2 and J usage is TRDJ1; 12 positions agree with TRDD3. In germline, CDR1 is GEAIGNYY, CDR2 EKD. This CDR3 region has 13 residues. V shed 0 bases, J shed 12 bases, and the junction held 4 bases outside the gene matches. The CDR3 region has the DNA TGTGCCTGTGACACCGGGACTGGGGGATACATCATCTTT. Translated: CACDTGTGGYIIF.

Comment on this clone: The same CDR3 also results from other DNA sequences found in this sample. This chain connects TRDV1 to TRDJ1; D unclear. Germline assignment: CDR1 TSWWSYY and CDR2 QGS. V lost 2 bases to trimming and J lost 0 bases, with 16 bases between them. This CDR3 comprises 17 residues. The CDR3 DNA reads TGTGCTCTTGGGGAAGCTGGTTCTTGTGGTCACACCGATAAACTCATCTTT. This translates into CALGEAGSCGHTDKLIF.

This clone has just a few counts. The chain joins TRDV1 to TRDJ1; weak D call: TRDD2 (5 bases). This CDR3 region has 21 residues. V was clipped by 2 bases and J by 0 bases, with 28 bases between them. Germline V gene lookup returns CDR1 TSWWSYY and CDR2 QGS. CDR3 bases: TGTGCTCTTGGGGAATCCCCCCGAGTTCGATTTCCTCCCAACCACACCGATAAACTCATCTTT. It translates to CALGESPRVRFPPNHTDKLIF.

The rearrangement links TRDV1 to TRDJ1, with 7 bases aligning to TRDD3. CDR1 TSWWSYY and CDR2 QGS come from the germline V gene. The J segment lost 0 bases and the V segment lost 5 bases, leaving 15 bases of the junction unmatched. The CDR3 length is 18 residues. This chain's CDR3 is CALGRGLGILVHTDKLIF. CDR3 sequence (DNA): TGTGCTCTTGGGCGTGGGCTGGGGATATTGGTTCACACCGATAAACTCATCTTT.

The chain combines TRDV1 with TRDJ1, with 10 bases aligning to TRDD3. The CDR3 is 18 amino acids. V lost 6 bases, J lost 0 bases, and 13 bases stayed unmatched. The germline CDR1 and CDR2 sequences are TSWWSYY and QGS. The DNA of the CDR3 is TGTGCTCTTGGTCTCTCTGGGGGATATGAGGGATACACCGATAAACTCATCTTT. Its translation: CALGLSGGYEGYTDKLIF.

The chain links TRDV1 to TRDJ1; D unclear. The CDR3 contains 16 residues. V lost 2 bases to trimming and J lost 0 bases, with 13 bases between them. The V gene's germline CDR1 is TSWWSYY and CDR2 QGS. The CDR3 sequence is CALGEISSSYTDKLIF. CDR3 in DNA: TGTGCTCTTGGGGAAATCTCCTCGTCGTACACCGATAAACTCATCTTT.

The chain employs TRDV1 and TRDJ1, with D perhaps TRDD2 (5 bases). Germline loops: CDR1 TSWWSYY, CDR2 QGS. V lost 2 bases and J 0 bases, leaving 19 bases between the germline ends. This CDR3 has 18 amino acids. The CDR3 DNA is TGTGCTCTTGGGGAAGGCTTCCCCATCGCCCCGTACACCGATAAACTCATCTTT. Its protein product is CALGEGFPIAPYTDKLIF.

The chain is built from TRDV2 and TRDJ1; 13 bases fit TRDD3. This CDR3 spans 24 amino acids. Trimming removed 0 bases from V and 3 bases from J; junction bases left unmatched: 27. The V gene's germline CDR1 is GEAIGNYY and CDR2 EKD. Written as DNA, the CDR3 is TGTGCCTGTGACACCTCTCTAGGCCAGCCAGTACTGGGGGATACGCGTGGAAACCCCGATAAACTCATCTTT. It specifies CACDTSLGQPVLGDTRGNPDKLIF.

This sequence joins TRDV1 and TRDJ1; TRDD3 might be the D (5 bases). Germline V gene sequence: CDR1 TSWWSYY, CDR2 QGS. This CDR3 contains 18 residues. Trimming took 1 base from V and 2 from J, leaving 20 bases between them. CDR3 DNA: TGTGCTCTTGGGGAACCTGGGTCCCGCGTGTGGGGTACCGATAAACTCATCTTT. Translated, it gives CALGEPGSRVWGTDKLIF.

This clone was counted only a few times. The V and J genes are TRDV1 and TRDJ1, with 10 bases aligning to TRDD3. In germline, CDR1 is TSWWSYY, CDR2 QGS. The CDR3 has 23 amino acids. J lost 1 base, V lost 0 bases, and 23 bases had no gene match. CDR3 DNA sequence: TGTGCTCTTGGGGAACTAGATCCACCTACTAAACTGGGGGATCTTTGTCGCACCGATAAACTCATCTTT. It is translated as CALGELDPPTKLGDLCRTDKLIF.

This clone was seen more than once but under ten times. The chain recombines TRDV1 with TRDJ1; no definite D call. Germline V CDR1 and CDR2: TSWWSYY, QGS. This CDR3 has 15 residues. Trimming took off 5 bases at V and 0 bases at J, with 13 bases between the two ends. This CDR3 is CALGKFSTYTDKLIF. CDR3 nucleotides: TGTGCTCTTGGGAAATTCTCCACGTACACCGATAAACTCATCTTT.

The gene calls are TRDV1 and TRDJ2; the D gene could be TRDD1 or TRDD3 (6 bases each). The CDR3 consists of 23 residues. From germline, CDR1 is TSWWSYY and CDR2 QGS. V shed 1 base and J shed 0 bases, with 30 bases lying between them. The CDR3, as DNA: TGTGCTCTTGGGGAACCAATAGTTCAATTCCGTGGCTGGGGATGGGCTTTGACAGCACAACTCTTCTTT. This codes for CALGEPIVQFRGWGWALTAQLFF.

The genes are TRDV1 and TRDJ1, with a possible D match to TRDD3 (6 bases). Germline assignment: CDR1 TSWWSYY and CDR2 QGS. The V end was cut by 1 base, the J end by 10 bases, with 31 bases between. This CDR3 region has 19 residues. The CDR3 DNA follows: TGTGCTCTTGGGGAACGGGAGTCGAACACCCCCCTGGGGTATCTAGCACTCATCTTT. Residues: CALGERESNTPLGYLALIF.

The chain carries TRDV1 and TRDJ1, with TRDD3 matching over 11 bases. Trimming cost V 5 bases and J 0 bases; bases outside gene matches: 17. This CDR3 spans 20 amino acids. The germline gives CDR1 TSWWSYY, CDR2 QGS. CDR3 nucleotide sequence: TGTGCTCTTGGGCCCCTGGTACTGGGGGATATGAGGGTGTACACCGATAAACTCATCTTT. Its translation: CALGPLVLGDMRVYTDKLIF.

The V and J genes are TRDV1 and TRDJ1; 7 bases are a match to TRDD3. V shed 2 bases, J shed 0 bases, and the junction held 9 bases outside the gene matches. Germline CDR1 TSWWSYY, CDR2 QGS. The CDR3 has 17 amino acids. The CDR3 loop reads CALGELYWGPDTDKLIF. Here the CDR3 DNA reads TGTGCTCTTGGGGAATTGTACTGGGGACCAGACACCGATAAACTCATCTTT.

This clone was counted a few times. The chain is built from TRDV1 and TRDJ1, with TRDD3 matching over 8 bases. V shed 1 base and J 2 bases; nucleotides not matched to a gene: 6. Germline CDR1 TSWWSYY, CDR2 QGS. The CDR3 is made up of 16 amino acids. In DNA form, the CDR3 reads TGTGCTCTTGGGGAACCCAGGCTGGGGGAGACCGATAAACTCATCTTT. Translating it yields CALGEPRLGETDKLIF.

This clone was seen more than once but under ten times. J is TRDJ1 and V is TRDV1, with 9 bases lining up with TRDD2. The CDR3 has 20 amino acids. Germline CDR1 TSWWSYY, CDR2 QGS. V lost 4 bases to trimming and J lost 0 bases; unmatched junction nucleotides: 18. The CDR3 DNA sequence: TGTGCTCTTGGGGTTCTCCTTCCTACGCCTTACATCACCTACACCGATAAACTCATCTTT. Translation gives CALGVLLPTPYITYTDKLIF.

This clone was detected only once. This CDR3 is also generated by other DNA sequences in the sample. The chain has TRDV1 and TRDJ1; the D call may be TRDD2 or TRDD3 (9 bases each). The CDR3 is 23 amino acids. Germline lookup yields CDR1 TSWWSYY and CDR2 QGS. V shed 1 base and J shed 0 bases, with 33 bases lying between them. The CDR3 DNA sequence: TGTGCTCTTGGGGAACCACGACCCTTCCTACGGGAGTACTGGGGGACGTACACCGATAAACTCATCTTT. Translated: CALGEPRPFLREYWGTYTDKLIF.

This clone was seen a few times. The rearrangement joins TRDV1 to TRDJ1; a possible D gene is TRDD3 (6 bases). CDR3 size: 19 residues. CDR1 and CDR2 from the germline V gene are TSWWSYY and QGS. V gave up 4 bases and J gave up 2 bases, with 26 bases separating them. The CDR3 loop is CALGGPGPLYWEVTDKLIF. The DNA for the CDR3 is TGTGCTCTTGGGGGCCCGGGTCCTTTGTACTGGGAGGTTACCGATAAACTCATCTTT.

Only a few counts were recorded for this clone. The chain is built from TRDV1 and TRDJ1; 9 bases align to TRDD2. Trimming took 4 bases from V and 0 from J; bases not matched to a gene: 27. This CDR3 is 23 amino acids long. Germline V gene lookup returns CDR1 TSWWSYY and CDR2 QGS. The CDR3 loop reads CALGGVSPPSYPGRGPYTDKLIF. CDR3 DNA: TGTGCTCTTGGGGGCGTCTCCCCGCCTTCCTACCCGGGGAGAGGCCCGTACACCGATAAACTCATCTTT.

The gene calls are TRDV1 and TRDJ1; 9 bases match TRDD3. The V gene end was trimmed by 3 bases and the J gene end by 0 bases; junction bases not matched to a gene: 17. The CDR3 is made up of 20 amino acids. Germline V gives CDR1 TSWWSYY, CDR2 QGS. The CDR3 loop is CALGDSRLLGDPVDTDKLIF. CDR3 DNA sequence: TGTGCTCTTGGGGATTCTCGGCTACTGGGGGACCCGGTGGACACCGATAAACTCATCTTT.

The chain joins TRDV1 to TRDJ1, with TRDD3 as a possible D gene (10 bases). Germline V gives CDR1 TSWWSYY, CDR2 QGS. The CDR3 totals 23 residues. V was trimmed by 1 base and J by 3 bases, leaving 36 bases between them. The DNA of the CDR3 is TGTGCTCTTGGGGAACCCGGCAGCCTTCCTACGAGGTGGGGGATACCTGGGGCCGATAAACTCATCTTT. This translates into CALGEPGSLPTRWGIPGADKLIF.

This chain links TRDV1 with TRDJ1; D possibly corresponds to TRDD3 (8 bases). Germline lookup yields CDR1 TSWWSYY and CDR2 QGS. The CDR3 covers 22 residues. V lost 4 bases and J 0 bases, leaving 33 bases between the germline ends. CDR3 loop: CALGGFSLPRGISTPYTDKLIF. The CDR3 bases are TGTGCTCTTGGGGGGTTCAGCCTTCCTCGGGGGATATCTACCCCGTACACCGATAAACTCATCTTT.

The gene calls are TRDV1 and TRDJ1; possible D gene TRDD3, 6 bases. Germline-derived CDR1 and CDR2 are TSWWSYY and QGS. The CDR3 consists of 18 residues. Trimming pared 5 bases from V and 2 bases from J, leaving 24 bases between. Written as DNA, the CDR3 is TGTGCTCTTGGGACGGCCCCCCTCTGGGGATTTTTTACCGATAAACTCATCTTT. This codes for CALGTAPLWGFFTDKLIF.

V gene TRDV1 combines with J gene TRDJ1, with 11 bases identical to TRDD3. Germline V gene sequence: CDR1 TSWWSYY, CDR2 QGS. The V gene end was trimmed by 3 bases and the J gene end by 0 bases; junction bases not matched to a gene: 21. The CDR3 consists of 22 residues. The CDR3 DNA sequence: TGTGCTCTTGGGGACTGGGTCCTCCAATTACTGGGGGATAGGCCCTACACCGATAAACTCATCTTT. Encoded protein: CALGDWVLQLLGDRPYTDKLIF.

The sample holds a few counts of this clone. The V call is TRDV1, the J call TRDJ1; 10 bases match TRDD3. Trimming at V came to 1 base and at J to 0 bases, leaving 20 bases not matched to a gene. Germline CDR1 TSWWSYY, CDR2 QGS. CDR3 length: 22 residues. The CDR3 region has the DNA TGTGCTCTTGGGGAACGGTTTCCTACTCTGGGGGATAGTATGGCGTACACCGATAAACTCATCTTT. Its protein is CALGERFPTLGDSMAYTDKLIF.

The chain couples TRDV1 to TRDJ1; D might be TRDD2 (6 bases). CDR1 and CDR2 from the germline V gene are TSWWSYY and QGS. This CDR3 contains 19 residues. V lost 0 bases to trimming and J lost 3 bases, with 23 bases between them. The CDR3 protein is CALGELSILRGLDADKLIF. The CDR3 DNA sequence: TGTGCTCTTGGGGAACTAAGTATCCTACGAGGGCTGGATGCCGATAAACTCATCTTT.

V and J are TRDV1 and TRDJ1; perhaps TRDD3 as D (6 bases). Trimming stripped 6 bases from V and 0 bases from J, with 20 bases between. CDR3 length: 17 residues. Germline V gene data show CDR1 as TSWWSYY and CDR2 as QGS. DNA of the CDR3: TGTGCTCTTGGTATGGACCGGGGGGACCTCAACACCGATAAACTCATCTTT. It encodes CALGMDRGDLNTDKLIF.

This chain joins TRDV1 and TRDJ1, with D perhaps being TRDD2 or TRDD3 (6 bases each). CDR3 length: 19 amino acids. Trimming removed 0 bases at V and 0 bases at J, with 20 bases between. In germline, CDR1 is TSWWSYY, CDR2 QGS. The CDR3 loop is CALGELILPWGEYTDKLIF. Here the CDR3 DNA reads TGTGCTCTTGGGGAACTAATCCTACCTTGGGGGGAGTACACCGATAAACTCATCTTT.

About this clone itself: The same CDR3 also results from other DNA sequences found in this sample. The J gene is TRDJ1, the V gene TRDV2, with TRDD3 identical over 10 bases. This CDR3 comprises 14 residues. Germline loops: CDR1 GEAIGNYY, CDR2 EKD. Here the CDR3 DNA reads TGTGCAACATACTGGGGGATCTACACCGATAAACTCATCTTT. Amino acid sequence: CATYWGIYTDKLIF.

This chain links TRDV1 with TRDJ1, with 13 bases identical to TRDD3. Germline CDR1 reads TSWWSYY; CDR2 reads QGS. The V and J ends lost 3 bases and 0 bases, in that order; junction bases with no gene match: 19. This CDR3 has 22 residues. CDR3: CALGDLFPLYWGIREYTDKLIF. CDR3 bases: TGTGCTCTTGGGGACCTTTTCCCCCTGTACTGGGGGATACGCGAGTACACCGATAAACTCATCTTT.